This TCR beta chain comes out of a study of long-term antiretroviral therapy in people with HIV. No fewer than two post-ART and no fewer than one pre-ART PBMC samples existed for each donor. All participants with HIV were treated in the United States. Samples held 1-10 million cryopreserved PBMC, and DNA extraction followed. The libraries were made with immunoSEQ v3.0 at survey level. Sequencing was directed toward roughly 40,000-55,000 T-cell genomes in each sample. The protocol was immunoSEQ multiplex PCR, while the TCRdb copy is restricted to in-frame clones and leaves out a portion. The top ten hold roughly 4.8% of the sample, which has tens of thousands of clones, 70% to 90% seen once. Trimming cost V 4 bases and J 0 bases; bases outside gene matches: 6. The CDR3 totals 18 residues. The germline V gene has CDR1 SGDLS and CDR2 YYNGEE.

The source material was unsorted PBMCs, sampled roughly 2.9 years before starting antiretroviral therapy. The J gene is TRBJ2-3, the V gene TRBV9, with 15 bases identical to TRBD2. The source of this sequence is a woman between 25 and 40 years old with HIV. CDR3 residues: CASSPWTSGGASTDTQYF. In DNA form, the CDR3 reads TGTGCCAGCAGCCCTTGGACTAGCGGGGGGGCTAGCACAGATACGCAGTATTTT.